This TCR beta chain was found in a study of T cell responses to AZD1222 COVID-19 vaccine. Study-wide points: The span of vaccine-associated CD4 TCRs extended across spike, with dominance at 160-218 and 743-854. Females outnumbered males among donors, who were mostly white British; clonal diversity was possibly underestimated.

The protocol was immunoSEQ multiplex PCR, while the TCRdb copy is restricted to in-frame clones and leaves out a portion. The sample has roughly 55,000 clones; roughly 90% are singletons. About this clone: Antigen: not known.

The sample in question was peripheral blood, obtained on day 0 of AZD1222 vaccination. This receptor was taken from an adult in good health.

The CDR3: CASSLAPANYGYTF. CDR3 coding DNA: TGCGCCAGCAGCTTGGCTCCGGCTAACTATGGCTACACCTTC. The genes are TRBV5-1 and TRBJ1-2; D is unclear. The CDR3 runs 14 residues. V gave up 0 bases and J gave up 0 bases, with 6 bases separating them. The germline V gene has CDR1 SGHRS and CDR2 YFSETQ.